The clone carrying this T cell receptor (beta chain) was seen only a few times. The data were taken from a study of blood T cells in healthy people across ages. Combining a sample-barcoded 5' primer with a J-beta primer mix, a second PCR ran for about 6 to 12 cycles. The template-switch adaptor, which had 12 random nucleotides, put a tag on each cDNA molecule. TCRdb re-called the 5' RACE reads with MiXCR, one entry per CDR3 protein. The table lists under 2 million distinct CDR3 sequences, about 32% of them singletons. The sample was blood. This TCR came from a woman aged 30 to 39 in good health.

The CDR3 is CAIRGDCNEQFF. CDR3 DNA: TGTGCCATAAGGGGGGACTGCAATGAGCAGTTCTTC. The chain combines TRBV30 with TRBJ2-1; D is tentatively TRBD1 or TRBD2 (6 bases each). In germline, CDR1 is GTSNPN, CDR2 SVGIG (reference sequence). CDR3 size: 12 residues. Trimming stripped 8 bases from V and 6 bases from J, with 14 bases between.